Below are 9 T cell receptor beta chains sequenced from a single sample in a study of Ad26.COV2.S vaccination and SARS-CoV-2 variants. The assay was immunoSEQ multiplex PCR, and TCRdb's table has in-frame clones only and misses some. Among more than 400,000 clones listed, roughly 90% were seen once. Documented treatment: some 19 received Ad26.COV2.S at low or high dose, single or two shots; a few received placebo; per-sample allocation not given. Following the first vaccine or placebo injection, samples were taken on day 63. The material was peripheral blood, obtained in a trial of Ad26.COV2.S vaccine versus placebo. These receptors were obtained from a person aged 18-65 years who received the Ad26.COV2.S COVID-19 vaccine or a placebo.

Of note for this clone: The junction and the germline gene differ at one end; a read error may be behind it. The V call is TRBV11-2, the J call TRBJ1-2; no definite D call. Germline assignment: CDR1 SGHAT and CDR2 FQNNGV. The CDR3 runs to 14 residues. CDR3 protein: CASSSLWASRAVGF. The CDR3 DNA sequence: TGTGCCAGCAGCTCCCTCTGGGCCTCTAGGGCCGTCGGATTC. The full variable domain, its missing parts supplied by reference TRBV11-2 and TRBJ1-2, is EAGVAQSPRYKIIEKRQSVAFWCNPISGHATLYWYQQILGQGPKLLIQFQNNGVVDDSQLPKDRFSAERLKGVDSTLKIQPAKLEDSAVYLCASSSLWASRAVGFGSGTRLTVV.

The chain couples TRBV6-1 to TRBJ1-2, with D perhaps TRBD1 (6 bases). V lost 0 bases to trimming and J lost 6 bases, with 14 bases between them. Germline CDR1 MNHNS, CDR2 SASEGT. The length of the CDR3 is 15 residues. The CDR3 protein is CASSEAGGQLNGYTF. DNA of the CDR3: TGTGCCAGCAGTGAAGCGGGGGGGCAGCTGAATGGCTACACCTTC.

This clone showed up just once. The J gene is TRBJ1-2, the V gene TRBV2; maybe TRBD1 (5 bases). The length of the CDR3 is 15 residues. V lost 4 bases and J 8 bases, leaving 20 bases between the germline ends. CDR1 is SNHLY and CDR2 is FYNNEI in the germline V gene. The CDR3 region is CASSVGQGISSGYTF. The CDR3 coding sequence is TGTGCCAGCAGTGTTGGCCAGGGCATCAGTTCGGGCTACACCTTC.

The CDR3 nucleotides read TGTGCCAGCAGCGGTAGCGGGAGCACAGATACGCAGTATTTT. It is translated as CASSGSGSTDTQYF. The gene calls are TRBV7-8 and TRBJ2-3, with 7 nucleotides matching TRBD2. With 5 bases clipped from V and 0 bases from J, the junction kept 2 bases outside the gene matches. CDR1 is SGHVS, CDR2 FQNEAQ, per germline. The CDR3 is made up of 14 amino acids.

In its sample, this clone was seen once. This chain joins TRBV5-1 and TRBJ1-3; possibly TRBD1 for D (5 bases). The CDR3 covers 14 residues. Trimming took 4 bases from V and 4 from J, leaving 12 bases between them. Looked up from germline, CDR1 is SGHRS and CDR2 is YFSETQ. CDR3 region: CASSPGDRGNTIYF. The CDR3 coding sequence is TGCGCCAGCAGCCCGGGGGATCGCGGAAACACCATATATTTT.

The V gene is TRBV7-8, the J gene TRBJ2-3; weak D call: TRBD2 (6 bases). V dropped 6 bases and J dropped 0 bases, with 10 bases sitting between them. There are 14 residues in the CDR3. CDR1 is SGHVS and CDR2 is FQNEAQ in the germline V gene. In DNA, the CDR3 is TGTGCCAGCAGTTTTGGGGGGAGCACAGATACGCAGTATTTT. It yields the protein CASSFGGSTDTQYF.

This sequence joins TRBV28 and TRBJ1-2, with D unclear. Trimming stripped 5 bases from V and 6 bases from J, with 13 bases between. The germline gives CDR1 MDHEN, CDR2 SYDVKM. The CDR3 runs 13 residues. CDR3 residues: CASSPRRRDGYTF. The CDR3 nucleotides read TGTGCCAGCAGTCCCCGCCGTAGAGATGGCTACACCTTC.

This chain links TRBV7-2 with TRBJ2-1; TRBD2 might be the D (5 bases). There are 16 residues in the CDR3. The V and J ends lost 7 bases and 4 bases respectively, with 20 bases between them. Germline lookup yields CDR1 SGHTA and CDR2 FQGNSA. DNA of the CDR3: TGTGCCAGCACCGAGCCGGAGCTAGCAGCTTACAATGAGCAGTTCTTC. This codes for CASTEPELAAYNEQFF.

Notes on this clone: The conserved closing phenylalanine or tryptophan is absent in this CDR3, likely reflecting a read error. The DNA is left out, because the CDR3 cannot be placed on it with certainty; the CDR3 is given as TCRdb lists it. The chain recombines TRBV24-1 with TRBJ2-3; no check of the table's D call, TRBD2, against the DNA was made. The V gene's germline CDR1 is KGHDR and CDR2 SFDVKD. Counting both end residues, the CDR3 totals 10 amino acids. The CDR3 sequence: CATPRPWGGP.